Each of the 9 T cell receptor beta chains below was sequenced from the same sample in a study of OX40 agonist ivuxolimab in advanced cancers. The assay was immunoSEQ multiplex PCR, and TCRdb's table has in-frame clones only and misses some. This table holds around 53,000 clones, nearly 95% found once. The material sequenced was CD4+ or CD8+ T cells sorted from blood, taken in a trial of the OX40 agonist ivuxolimab. The receptors shown here come from an adult with an advanced solid tumor such as melanoma, head and neck, liver or kidney cancer.

The V call is TRBV7-9, the J call TRBJ2-7; 7 bases fit TRBD1. The CDR3 contains 15 residues. The germline CDR1 and CDR2 sequences are SEHNR and FQNEAQ (reference sequence). V shed 3 bases, J shed 3 bases, and the junction held 8 bases outside the gene matches. The CDR3 region is CASSFLGGQVYEQYF. As DNA, the CDR3 is TGTGCCAGCAGCTTTTTAGGGGGCCAAGTCTACGAGCAGTACTTC.

The V and J genes are TRBV13 and TRBJ2-1, with 8 positions matching TRBD1. The CDR3 has 14 residues. The trim removed 2 bases at V and 9 bases at J, leaving 6 bases unmatched. Germline CDR1 is PRHDT and CDR2 is FYEKMQ (reference sequence). The CDR3 loop is CASSLWQGAREQFF. In DNA form, the CDR3 reads TGTGCCAGCAGCTTATGGCAGGGGGCTCGTGAGCAGTTCTTC.

The chain is built from TRBV6-6 and TRBJ2-1; 8 bases are shared with TRBD2. Germline values: CDR1 MNHNY, CDR2 SVGAGI (reference sequence). This CDR3 is 15 amino acids long. J lost 6 bases, V lost 2 bases, and 6 bases had no gene match. The CDR3, as DNA: TGTGCCAGCAGTTACCATGCTAGCGGGCCCAATGAGCAGTTCTTC. Its translation: CASSYHASGPNEQFF.

The V and J genes are TRBV7-9 and TRBJ2-3, with D unresolved. The germline CDR1 and CDR2 sequences are SEHNR and FQNEAQ (reference sequence). V lost 7 bases and J 2 bases, leaving 16 bases between the germline ends. The CDR3 totals 15 residues. This chain's CDR3 is CASTNPIATTDTQYF. As DNA, the CDR3 is TGTGCCAGCACCAATCCGATTGCAACCACAGATACGCAGTATTTT.

V usage is TRBV10-3 and J usage is TRBJ2-1; TRBD1 matches 9 bases. CDR3 length equals 16 residues. The V gene's germline CDR1 is ENHRY and CDR2 SYGVKD. V lost 2 bases to trimming and J lost 3 bases; unmatched junction nucleotides: 5. As DNA, the CDR3 is TGTGCCATCAGTGAGCCCCGGGACAGGGTCTACAATGAGCAGTTCTTC. Its protein product is CAISEPRDRVYNEQFF.

The chain links TRBV11-2 to TRBJ1-2, with D unresolved. Per germline, CDR1 SGHAT and CDR2 FQNNGV. The CDR3 sequence is 14 residues long. Between the trimmed V and J ends, which lost 0 bases and 4 bases, there was a span of 9 bases. CDR3 in amino acids: CASSLDLGIYGYTF. DNA of the CDR3: TGTGCCAGCAGCTTAGATCTAGGCATCTATGGCTACACCTTC.

The CDR3 here is CASSLAVYGYTF. The CDR3 nucleotides read TGTGCCAGCAGCTTAGCAGTCTATGGCTACACCTTC. The chain has TRBV7-9 and TRBJ1-2; no firm D call. The CDR3 covers 12 residues. Per germline, CDR1 SEHNR and CDR2 FQNEAQ (reference sequence). Trimming took 0 bases from V and 4 from J, leaving 3 bases between them.

The V gene is TRBV7-9, the J gene TRBJ2-6; tentative D call: TRBD1 (5 bases). The CDR3 covers 16 residues. Germline lookup yields CDR1 SEHNR and CDR2 FQNEAQ (reference sequence). V lost 0 bases and J lost 4, with 10 bases in between. The CDR3 region has the DNA TGTGCCAGCAGCTTAGCGCTAGGGGCCGGGGCCAACGTCCTGACTTTC. Translated: CASSLALGAGANVLTF.

The rearrangement uses TRBV5-6 and TRBJ2-7, with 7 positions matching TRBD1. The CDR3 is 17 amino acids. The V gene end was trimmed by 5 bases and the J gene end by 3 bases; junction bases not matched to a gene: 17. From germline, CDR1 is SGHDT and CDR2 YYEEEE. CDR3 DNA: TGTGCCAGCAGTAGCGCCACGGGGACAGCAATCCTCTACGAGCAGTACTTC. Amino acids: CASSSATGTAILYEQYF. Using reference TRBV5-6 and TRBJ2-7 for the parts outside the CDR3, the full variable domain is DAGVTQSPTHLIKTRGQQVTLRCSPKSGHDTVSWYQQALGQGPQFIFQYYEEEERQRGNFPDRFSGHQFPNYSSELNVNALLLGDSALYLCASSSATGTAILYEQYFGPGTRLTVT.